The 16 T cell receptor beta chains given below trace back to one sample, sequenced in a study of blood T cell repertoires in COVID-19 (dated by TCRdb to about 2020). Library prep was done by the immunoSEQ multiplex PCR assay. In its TCRdb copy, this immuneACCESS table keeps in-frame sequences only and misses some clones. Where compared with another copy, unresolved V genes explain less than half of these, and the others have no known cause. Recorded for this sample are around 80,000 clones; approximately 78% of them occurred a single time. Together, the top ten hold roughly a quarter of the sample. Sequences were obtained from peripheral blood. The origin of the receptors is a human donor in a cohort sampled during active COVID-19.

The chain couples TRBV6-5 to TRBJ2-2; 7 bases align to TRBD1. The CDR3 length is 16 residues. J was trimmed by 0 bases and V by 2 bases; bases with no gene match: 3. CDR1 is MNHEY and CDR2 is SVGAGI in the germline V gene. Here the CDR3 reads CASSYDRASNTGELFF. Written as DNA, the CDR3 is TGTGCCAGCAGTTACGACAGGGCCTCGAACACCGGGGAGCTGTTTTTT.

A note on this clone: The sample holds other DNA sequences that translate to the same CDR3. The chain has TRBV24-1 and TRBJ1-2; a weak D match, TRBD1 (6 bases). In germline, CDR1 is KGHDR, CDR2 SFDVKD. V was pared by 9 bases and J by 5 bases, with 12 bases between. This CDR3 is built from 12 residues. In nucleotides, the CDR3 is TGTGCCACCGGAGCAGGGGATTATGGCTACACCTTC. Translation gives CATGAGDYGYTF.

The V call is TRBV10-1, the J call TRBJ2-5; D perhaps matches TRBD2 (7 bases). The germline V and J ends were trimmed by 3 bases and 4 bases, with 15 bases remaining between them. CDR3 length: 15 residues. Per the germline V gene, CDR1 is WNHNN and CDR2 is SYGVQD (reference sequence). CDR3 DNA sequence: TGCGCCAGCAGTGATGCGGGGGCGGACGGAGAGACCCAGTACTTC. Its protein product is CASSDAGADGETQYF.

The gene calls are TRBV5-1 and TRBJ1-2; TRBD1 matches 7 bases. The ends lost 3 bases at V and 6 bases at J; junction bases unmatched: 8. The germline gives CDR1 SGHRS, CDR2 YFSETQ. The CDR3 has 14 amino acids. CDR3 coding DNA: TGCGCCAGCAGCTCTCCGGACAGGCTGGATGGCTACACCTTC. It codes for CASSSPDRLDGYTF.

The rearrangement joins TRBV7-8 to TRBJ2-7, with 8 bases fitting TRBD1. V gave up 5 bases and J gave up 3 bases; unmatched junction bases: 12. Germline CDR1 reads SGHVS; CDR2 reads FQNEAQ. The CDR3 is made up of 16 amino acids. The chain's CDR3 is CASSTRTGRPDYEQYF. As DNA, the CDR3 is TGTGCCAGCAGCACAAGGACAGGGCGCCCTGACTACGAGCAGTACTTC.

This clone was seen a handful of times. Other DNA sequences in the sample encode the same CDR3. This sequence joins TRBV6-5 and TRBJ2-7; D uncertain. From germline, CDR1 is MNHEY and CDR2 SVGAGI. This CDR3 contains 11 residues. V was pared by 4 bases and J by 3 bases, with 4 bases between. The CDR3: CASSSLYEQYF. The CDR3 region has the DNA TGTGCCAGCAGTTCCCTCTACGAGCAGTACTTC.

This clone was counted only a few times. The chain couples TRBV5-1 to TRBJ1-2; D remains unclear. Germline lookup yields CDR1 SGHRS and CDR2 YFSETQ. The germline V and J ends were trimmed by 0 bases and 10 bases, with 13 bases remaining between them. This CDR3 is 13 amino acids long. CDR3: CASSLASSRDYTF. The DNA for the CDR3 is TGCGCCAGCAGCTTGGCCTCATCGAGGGACTACACCTTC.

This chain links TRBV4-2 with TRBJ1-5, with TRBD1 matching 7 bases. V lost 5 bases and J lost 0; bases outside the gene matches: 7. This CDR3 is built from 16 residues. The germline V gene has CDR1 LGHNA and CDR2 YNFKEQ. The DNA for the CDR3 is TGTGCCAGCAGCTCCGACAGGGACCATAGCAATCAGCCCCAGCATTTT. Its protein product is CASSSDRDHSNQPQHF.

This clone occurred once. The chain joins TRBV2 to TRBJ1-3; D is perhaps TRBD1 (5 bases). This CDR3 region has 15 residues. V dropped 5 bases and J dropped 0 bases, with 11 bases sitting between them. Germline CDR1 is SNHLY and CDR2 is FYNNEI. The CDR3 region is CASSFTGNSGNTIYF. For the CDR3, the DNA is TGTGCCAGCAGTTTTACAGGCAACTCTGGAAACACCATATATTTT.

The V gene is TRBV2, the J gene TRBJ2-7, with 7 bases fitting TRBD1. The CDR3 consists of 15 residues. Germline V CDR1 and CDR2: SNHLY, FYNNEI. V was pared by 3 bases and J by 0 bases, with 5 bases of the junction left unmatched. The CDR3 loop reads CASSEGTATSYEQYF. The DNA for the CDR3 is TGTGCCAGCAGTGAGGGGACAGCCACCTCCTACGAGCAGTACTTC.

The rearrangement uses TRBV6-5 and TRBJ1-5; D gene uncertain. The CDR3 spans 14 residues. V dropped 4 bases and J dropped 7 bases, with 14 bases sitting between them. Germline CDR1 is MNHEY and CDR2 is SVGAGI. The CDR3: CASSSRGVFQPQHF. The CDR3 DNA reads TGTGCCAGCAGTTCCCGCGGAGTTTTCCAGCCCCAGCATTTT.

CDR3 bases: TGTGCCACCAGCAGAGCCCGACAGGGGGTGGAAGCTTTCTTT. Its translation: CATSRARQGVEAFF. This rearrangement joins TRBV15 to TRBJ1-1; TRBD1 matches at 9 bases. V trimming: 1 base; J trimming: 8 bases; junction bases outside the gene matches: 5. CDR1 is LNHNV, CDR2 YYDKDF, per germline (reference sequence). This CDR3 comprises 14 residues.

This chain joins TRBV18 and TRBJ2-7, with 12 positions matching TRBD2. Germline V gene lookup returns CDR1 KGHSH and CDR2 LQKENI. Germline trimming cut 6 bases from V and 1 base from J; bases unmatched to any gene: 7. The CDR3 sequence is 16 residues long. In DNA form, the CDR3 reads TGTGCCAGCTCGCGGGGGACTAGCGGGTTATCCTACGAGCAGTACTTC. This codes for CASSRGTSGLSYEQYF.

The chain combines TRBV29-1 with TRBJ2-3; 15 nucleotides line up with TRBD2. V trimming: 4 bases; J trimming: 3 bases; junction bases outside the gene matches: 2. The CDR3 runs 15 residues. In germline, CDR1 is SQVTM, CDR2 ANQGSEA. CDR3 in amino acids: CSVGTSGGGTDTQYF. For the CDR3, the DNA is TGCAGCGTTGGGACTAGCGGGGGGGGGACAGATACGCAGTATTTT.

V gene TRBV6-4 combines with J gene TRBJ1-3, with 7 nucleotides matching TRBD1. CDR1 MRHNA and CDR2 SNTAGT come from the germline V gene. The CDR3 contains 16 residues. Trimming took 0 bases from V and 1 from J; bases not matched to a gene: 3. CDR3 sequence: CASSDSGGQSGNTIYF. For the CDR3, the DNA is TGTGCCAGCAGTGACTCAGGGGGACAGTCTGGAAACACCATATATTTT.

This chain links TRBV5-1 with TRBJ2-1; TRBD2 agrees at 8 bases. Per the germline V gene, CDR1 is SGHRS and CDR2 is YFSETQ. This CDR3 comprises 16 residues. V trimming: 4 bases; J trimming: 4 bases; junction bases outside the gene matches: 10. The CDR3 spells CASSPRVAGGYNEQFF. Here the CDR3 DNA reads TGCGCCAGCAGCCCTCGGGTTGCGGGGGGTTACAATGAGCAGTTCTTC.